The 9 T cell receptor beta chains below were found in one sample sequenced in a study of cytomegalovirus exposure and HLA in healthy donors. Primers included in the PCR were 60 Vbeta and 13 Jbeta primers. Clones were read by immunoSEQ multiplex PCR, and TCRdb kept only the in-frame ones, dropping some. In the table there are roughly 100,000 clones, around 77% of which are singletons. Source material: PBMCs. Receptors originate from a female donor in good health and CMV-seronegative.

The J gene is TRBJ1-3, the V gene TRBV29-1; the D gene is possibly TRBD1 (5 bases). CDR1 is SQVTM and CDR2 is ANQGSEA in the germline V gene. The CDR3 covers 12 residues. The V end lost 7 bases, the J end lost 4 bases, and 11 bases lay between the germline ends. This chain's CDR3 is CSGRGGGNTIYF. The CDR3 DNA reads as TGCAGCGGTAGGGGTGGGGGAAACACCATATATTTT. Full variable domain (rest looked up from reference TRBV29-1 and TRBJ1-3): SAVISQKPSRDICQRGTSLTIQCQVDSQVTMMFWYRQQPGQSLTLIATANQGSEATYESGFVIDKFPISRPNLTFSTLTVSNMSPEDSSIYLCSGRGGGNTIYFGEGSWLTVV.

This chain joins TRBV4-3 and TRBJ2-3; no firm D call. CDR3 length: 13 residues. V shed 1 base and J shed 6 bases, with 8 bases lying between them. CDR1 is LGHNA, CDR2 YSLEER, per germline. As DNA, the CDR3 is TGCGCCAGCAGCCAAGTTCCCGGGGATACGCAGTATTTT. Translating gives CASSQVPGDTQYF.

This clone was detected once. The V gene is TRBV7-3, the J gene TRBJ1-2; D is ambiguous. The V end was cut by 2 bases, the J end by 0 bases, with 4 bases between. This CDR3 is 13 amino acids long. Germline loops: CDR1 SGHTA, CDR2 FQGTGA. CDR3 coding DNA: TGTGCCAGCAGCTTACTAGCTAACTATGGCTACACCTTC. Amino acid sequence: CASSLLANYGYTF.

CDR3 nucleotides: TGTGCCAGCAGCTTAACGGCCGGGGAGACCTACGAGCAGTACTTC. This codes for CASSLTAGETYEQYF. The gene calls are TRBV7-3 and TRBJ2-7, with TRBD2 as a possible D gene (5 bases). Trimming cost V 0 bases and J 2 bases, with 11 bases left between them. This CDR3 is built from 15 residues. Germline values: CDR1 SGHTA, CDR2 FQGTGA.

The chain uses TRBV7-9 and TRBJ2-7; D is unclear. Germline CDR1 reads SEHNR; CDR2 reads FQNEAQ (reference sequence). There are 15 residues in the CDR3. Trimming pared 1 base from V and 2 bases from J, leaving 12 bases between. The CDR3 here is CASSLGAGRTYEQYF. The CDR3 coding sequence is TGTGCCAGCAGCTTAGGGGCAGGCCGAACCTACGAGCAGTACTTC. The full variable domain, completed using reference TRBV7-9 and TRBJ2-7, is DTGVSQNPRHKITKRGQNVTFRCDPISEHNRLYWYRQTLGQGPEFLTYFQNEAQLEKSRLLSDRFSAERPKGSFSTLEIQRTEQGDSAMYLCASSLGAGRTYEQYFGPGTRLTVT.

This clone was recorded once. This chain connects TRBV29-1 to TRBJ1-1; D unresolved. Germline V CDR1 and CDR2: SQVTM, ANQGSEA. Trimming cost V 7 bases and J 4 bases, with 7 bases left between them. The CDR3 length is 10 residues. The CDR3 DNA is TGCAGCGCGGCAGGCACTGAAGCTTTCTTT. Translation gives CSAAGTEAFF.

CDR3 nucleotides: TGCGCCAGCAGCTTGTCGGGGGGAGCCGTGGGGGAGCAGTACTTC. Encoded protein: CASSLSGGAVGEQYF. The V gene is TRBV5-1, the J gene TRBJ2-7; the match to TRBD2 covers 7 bases. Germline V gene lookup returns CDR1 SGHRS and CDR2 YFSETQ. J lost 7 bases, V lost 1 base, and 11 bases had no gene match. This CDR3 is built from 15 residues. The full variable domain, with the rest looked up from reference TRBV5-1 and TRBJ2-7, is KAGVTQTPRYLIKTRGQQVTLSCSPISGHRSVSWYQQTPGQGLQFLFEYFSETQRNKGNFPGRFSGRQFSNSRSEMNVSTLELGDSALYLCASSLSGGAVGEQYFGPGTRLTVT.

As DNA, the CDR3 is TGTGCCTGGAGTGGGCCGATCAATGAGCAGTTCTTC. This sequence encodes CAWSGPINEQFF. The J gene is TRBJ2-1, the V gene TRBV30; D remains unclear. The CDR3 totals 12 residues. The germline V gene encodes CDR1 GTSNPN and CDR2 SVGIG (reference sequence). The ends were cut back, 1 base at V and 6 bases at J, with 7 bases in the middle.

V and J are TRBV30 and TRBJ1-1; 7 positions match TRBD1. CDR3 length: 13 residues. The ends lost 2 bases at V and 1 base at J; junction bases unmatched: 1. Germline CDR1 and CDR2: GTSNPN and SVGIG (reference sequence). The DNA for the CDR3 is TGTGCCTGGAGTAGACAGGGGAACACTGAAGCTTTCTTT. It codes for CAWSRQGNTEAFF.